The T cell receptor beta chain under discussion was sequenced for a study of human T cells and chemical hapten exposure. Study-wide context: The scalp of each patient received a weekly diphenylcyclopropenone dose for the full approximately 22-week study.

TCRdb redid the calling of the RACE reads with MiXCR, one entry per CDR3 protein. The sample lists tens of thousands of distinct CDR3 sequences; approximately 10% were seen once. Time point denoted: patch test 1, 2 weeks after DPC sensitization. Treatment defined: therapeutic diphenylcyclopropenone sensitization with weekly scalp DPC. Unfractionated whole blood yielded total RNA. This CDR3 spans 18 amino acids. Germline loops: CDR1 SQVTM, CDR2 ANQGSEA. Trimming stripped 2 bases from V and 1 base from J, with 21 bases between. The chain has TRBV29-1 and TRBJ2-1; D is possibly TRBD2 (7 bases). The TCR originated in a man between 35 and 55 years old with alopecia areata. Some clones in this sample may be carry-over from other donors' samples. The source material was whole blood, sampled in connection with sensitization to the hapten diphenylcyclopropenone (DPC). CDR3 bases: TGCAGCGTTGAATGGGGGGGGCAGCCCAGAGCTTCCTACAATGAGCAGTTCTTC. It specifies CSVEWGGQPRASYNEQFF.